The 19 T cell receptor beta chains listed next were all sequenced from one sample in a study of blood T cell repertoires in COVID-19. Profiled with immunoSEQ multiplex PCR; TCRdb holds only in-frame clones, not every one. The sample lists 90,000 to 120,000 clones, 84% occurring once. Sample: peripheral blood. The receptors shown here come from a human donor in a cohort sampled during active COVID-19.

This rearrangement joins TRBV4-3 to TRBJ1-1, with no clear D. The CDR3 contains 13 residues. Trimming removed 4 bases at V and 1 base at J, with 7 bases between. From germline, CDR1 is LGHNA and CDR2 YSLEER. CDR3 amino acids: CASSPGGNTEAFF. In DNA, the CDR3 is TGCGCCAGCAGCCCGGGAGGGAACACTGAAGCTTTCTTT.

V is TRBV27 and J is TRBJ2-1, with 8 nucleotides matching TRBD2. The CDR3 is 16 amino acids. The junction had 7 bases not matched to a gene; V was cut back by 6 bases and J by 0 bases. Germline-derived CDR1 and CDR2 are MNHEY and SMNVEV (reference sequence). This chain's CDR3 is CASSTIAGTSYNEQFF. CDR3 sequence (DNA): TGTGCCAGCAGCACGATAGCGGGAACCTCCTACAATGAGCAGTTCTTC.

This chain connects TRBV5-1 to TRBJ2-3; the D is unclear. The CDR3 runs to 14 residues. In germline, CDR1 is SGHRS, CDR2 YFSETQ. The ends were cut back, 4 bases at V and 1 base at J, with 10 bases in the middle. The CDR3 DNA is TGCGCCAGCAGCCCGGGTTACGGCACAGATACGCAGTATTTT. Its translation is CASSPGYGTDTQYF.

This clone was seen only a few times. The chain recombines TRBV6-2 or TRBV6-3 with TRBJ1-5; maybe TRBD1 (6 bases). The germline V gene has CDR1 MNHEY and CDR2 SVGEGT. V was cut by 4 bases and J by 7 bases, with 14 bases left in between. The CDR3 extends over 14 amino acids. DNA of the CDR3: TGTGCCAGCAGTTTTGCTCTAGACAGGCAGCCCCAGCATTTT. Its protein is CASSFALDRQPQHF.

The chain couples TRBV5-6 to TRBJ1-1, with a possible D match to TRBD1 (5 bases). The CDR3 covers 14 residues. V lost 1 base and J lost 5, with 12 bases in between. Germline CDR1 reads SGHDT; CDR2 reads YYEEEE. The CDR3 protein is CASSLWGVWTEAFF. The CDR3 DNA is TGTGCCAGCAGCTTGTGGGGGGTATGGACTGAAGCTTTCTTT.

This chain connects TRBV6-5 to TRBJ2-6; TRBD1 matches 7 bases. Germline CDR1 and CDR2: MNHEY and SVGAGI. The CDR3 runs to 15 residues. Trimming cost V 2 bases and J 5 bases; bases outside gene matches: 3. The CDR3 bases are TGTGCCAGCAGTTACGGGGACAGCAGGGCCAACGTCCTGACTTTC. Amino acid sequence: CASSYGDSRANVLTF.

The chain uses TRBV2 and TRBJ1-5; D may be TRBD1 (5 bases). The germline V gene encodes CDR1 SNHLY and CDR2 FYNNEI. The CDR3 length is 14 residues. Trimming took off 8 bases at V and 7 bases at J, with 18 bases between the two ends. CDR3 sequence reads: CASSEGQGLQPQHF. The DNA of the CDR3 is TGTGCCAGCTCCGAAGGGCAGGGCTTGCAGCCCCAGCATTTT.

V and J are TRBV10-3 and TRBJ2-1; 7 positions agree with TRBD1. J was trimmed by 5 bases and V by 5 bases; bases with no gene match: 12. From germline, CDR1 is ENHRY and CDR2 SYGVKD. This CDR3 spans 16 amino acids. The CDR3 DNA sequence: TGTGCCATCAGTCCTCCGAGGGGGCGAGATAACAATGAGCAGTTCTTC. Residues: CAISPPRGRDNNEQFF.

This chain links TRBV5-8 with TRBJ2-1, with a tentative D call TRBD2 (6 bases). CDR3 length: 15 amino acids. The V and J ends lost 3 bases and 5 bases respectively, with 15 bases between them. Germline CDR1 reads SGHTS; CDR2 reads YDEGEE. The CDR3 loop reads CASSSRGLRNNEQFF. The DNA for the CDR3 is TGTGCCAGCAGCTCGCGGGGTCTGAGGAACAATGAGCAGTTCTTC.

The chain carries TRBV5-4 and TRBJ2-1; 13 bases fit TRBD2. This CDR3 has 16 residues. V shed 3 bases and J 9 bases; nucleotides not matched to a gene: 9. Per germline, CDR1 SGHNT and CDR2 YYREEE (reference sequence). The chain's CDR3 is CASSYPTSGRKGEQFF. For the CDR3, the DNA is TGTGCCAGCAGCTACCCGACTAGCGGGAGGAAGGGTGAGCAGTTCTTC.

The chain recombines TRBV10-3 with TRBJ2-3; D might be TRBD2 (6 bases). This CDR3 is 16 amino acids long. Germline CDR1 ENHRY, CDR2 SYGVKD. Trimming cost V 11 bases and J 4 bases, with 25 bases left between them. The CDR3 protein is CAPYRPPQRASDTQYF. The CDR3 coding sequence is TGTGCCCCATACCGACCCCCTCAGCGGGCCTCAGATACGCAGTATTTT.

This rearrangement joins TRBV30 to TRBJ1-2, with D possibly being TRBD1 (6 bases). Germline-derived CDR1 and CDR2 are GTSNPN and SVGIG (reference sequence). The CDR3 sequence is 11 residues long. V lost 0 bases, J lost 10 bases, and 9 bases lay in between. Written as DNA, the CDR3 is TGTGCCTGGAGTGTACCAGGGGTCTACACCTTC. Its protein product is CAWSVPGVYTF.

This sequence joins TRBV19 and TRBJ1-6; TRBD1 aligns across 8 bases. CDR1 is LNHDA, CDR2 SQIVND, per germline (reference sequence). This CDR3 has 14 amino acids. J gave up 9 bases and V 6 bases, and 7 bases lay outside the gene matches. Here the CDR3 reads CASSPDRGRSPLHF. The CDR3 DNA sequence: TGTGCCAGTAGCCCCGACAGGGGCCGTTCACCCCTCCACTTT.

The chain employs TRBV7-2 and TRBJ1-4; D possibly corresponds to TRBD1 (5 bases). The CDR3 length is 14 residues. The ends were cut back, 5 bases at V and 4 bases at J, with 11 bases in the middle. The germline CDR1 and CDR2 sequences are SGHTA and FQGNSA. The CDR3 loop is CASSPGQGNEKLFF. The CDR3 region has the DNA TGTGCCAGCAGCCCCGGGCAGGGTAATGAAAAACTGTTTTTT. The full variable domain, with the rest looked up from reference TRBV7-2 and TRBJ1-4, is GAGVSQSPSNKVTEKGKDVELRCDPISGHTALYWYRQSLGQGLEFLIYFQGNSAPDKSGLPSDRFSAERTGGSVSTLTIQRTQQEDSAVYLCASSPGQGNEKLFFGSGTQLSVL.

The chain carries TRBV6-5 and TRBJ2-1; 9 positions match TRBD2. Trimming at V came to 5 bases and at J to 8 bases, leaving 10 bases not matched to a gene. The CDR3 runs to 15 residues. CDR1 and CDR2 from the germline V gene are MNHEY and SVGAGI. The CDR3 protein is CASSLGLARSDEQFF. CDR3 nucleotide sequence: TGTGCCAGCAGTCTTGGACTAGCGCGATCGGATGAGCAGTTCTTC.

The count of this clone is one. This sequence joins TRBV7-9 and TRBJ1-3; TRBD1 might be the D (6 bases). Trimming removed 5 bases from V and 4 bases from J, with 9 bases in between. The CDR3 extends over 13 amino acids. The germline CDR1 and CDR2 sequences are SEHNR and FQNEAQ (reference sequence). This CDR3 reads CASSRGQGNTIYF. The CDR3 nucleotides read TGTGCCAGCAGCCGGGGACAAGGAAACACCATATATTTT.

The chain recombines TRBV9 with TRBJ2-1, with 7 positions matching TRBD2. The CDR3 has 12 amino acids. Germline trimming cut 4 bases from V and 8 bases from J; bases unmatched to any gene: 3. Germline V gene lookup returns CDR1 SGDLS and CDR2 YYNGEE. This CDR3 reads CASSLREDEQFF. Written as DNA, the CDR3 is TGTGCCAGCAGCCTCCGGGAGGATGAGCAGTTCTTC.

This clone was observed a few times. CDR3: CASSQPGLAVTGELFF. In DNA form, the CDR3 reads TGTGCCAGCAGCCAACCGGGCCTAGCAGTCACCGGGGAGCTGTTTTTT. The genes are TRBV14 and TRBJ2-2; maybe TRBD2 (5 bases). The CDR3 covers 16 residues. Germline loops: CDR1 SGHDN, CDR2 FVKESK. The V end lost 2 bases, the J end lost 4 bases, and 14 bases lay between the germline ends.

The chain is built from TRBV6-5 and TRBJ2-1; D perhaps matches TRBD2 (5 bases). V was clipped by 6 bases and J by 9 bases, with 15 bases between them. CDR1 and CDR2 from the germline V gene are MNHEY and SVGAGI. The CDR3 has 13 amino acids. The CDR3 sequence: CASRVASAGEQFF. DNA for the CDR3: TGTGCCAGCAGGGTGGCTTCGGCGGGTGAGCAGTTCTTC.